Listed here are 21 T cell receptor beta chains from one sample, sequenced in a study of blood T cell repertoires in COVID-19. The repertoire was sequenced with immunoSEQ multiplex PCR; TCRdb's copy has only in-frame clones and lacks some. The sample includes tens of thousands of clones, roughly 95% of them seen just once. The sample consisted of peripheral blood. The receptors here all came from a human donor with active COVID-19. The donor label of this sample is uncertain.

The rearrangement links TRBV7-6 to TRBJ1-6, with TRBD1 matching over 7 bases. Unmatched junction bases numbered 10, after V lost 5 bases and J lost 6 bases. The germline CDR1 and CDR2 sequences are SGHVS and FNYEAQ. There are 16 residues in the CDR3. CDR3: CASSPSGGGINSPLHF. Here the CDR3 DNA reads TGTGCCAGCAGCCCCTCAGGGGGAGGCATTAATTCACCCCTCCACTTT.

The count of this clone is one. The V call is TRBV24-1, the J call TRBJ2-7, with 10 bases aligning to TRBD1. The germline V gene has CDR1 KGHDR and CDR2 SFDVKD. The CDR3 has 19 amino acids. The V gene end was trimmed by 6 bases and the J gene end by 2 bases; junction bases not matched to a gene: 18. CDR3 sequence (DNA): TGTGCCACCAGTACTATCAGGCCGAGACCGGGACAGGGGCCCTACGAGCAGTACTTC. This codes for CATSTIRPRPGQGPYEQYF.

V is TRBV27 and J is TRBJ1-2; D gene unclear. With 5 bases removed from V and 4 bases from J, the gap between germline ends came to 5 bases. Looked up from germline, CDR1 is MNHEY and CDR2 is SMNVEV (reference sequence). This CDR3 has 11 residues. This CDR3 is CASSNSYGYTF. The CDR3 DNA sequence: TGTGCCAGCAGTAACAGCTATGGCTACACCTTC.

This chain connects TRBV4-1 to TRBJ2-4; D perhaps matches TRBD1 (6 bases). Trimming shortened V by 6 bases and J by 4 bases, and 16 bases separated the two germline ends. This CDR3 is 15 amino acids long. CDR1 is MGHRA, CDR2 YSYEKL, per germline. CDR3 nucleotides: TGCGCCAGCAGGGGTCTAATGGACAGTAAAAACATTCAGTACTTC. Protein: CASRGLMDSKNIQYF.

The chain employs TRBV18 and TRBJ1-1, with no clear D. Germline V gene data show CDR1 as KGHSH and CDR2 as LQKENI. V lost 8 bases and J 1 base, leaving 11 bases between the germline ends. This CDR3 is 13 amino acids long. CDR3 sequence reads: CASTAERNTEAFF. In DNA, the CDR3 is TGTGCCAGCACGGCGGAGCGGAACACTGAAGCTTTCTTT.

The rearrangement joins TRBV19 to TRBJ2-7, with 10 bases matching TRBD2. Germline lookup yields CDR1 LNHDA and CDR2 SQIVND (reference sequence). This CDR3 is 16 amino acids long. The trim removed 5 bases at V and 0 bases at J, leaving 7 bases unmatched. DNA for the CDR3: TGTGCCAGTAGTCCCAGGACTAGCGGTAGCTCCTACGAGCAGTACTTC. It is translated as CASSPRTSGSSYEQYF. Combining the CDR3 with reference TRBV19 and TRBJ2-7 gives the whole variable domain DGGITQSPKYLFRKEGQNVTLSCEQNLNHDAMYWYRQDPGQGLRLIYYSQIVNDFQKGDIAEGYSVSREKKESFPLTVTSAQKNPTAFYLCASSPRTSGSSYEQYFGPGTRLTVT.

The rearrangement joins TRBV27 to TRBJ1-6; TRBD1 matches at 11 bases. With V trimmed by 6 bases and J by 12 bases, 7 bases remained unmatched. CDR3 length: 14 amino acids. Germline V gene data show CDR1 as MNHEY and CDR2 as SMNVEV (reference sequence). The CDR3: CASSQGQGVLPLHF. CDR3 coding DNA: TGTGCCAGCAGCCAGGGACAGGGGGTTTTACCCCTCCACTTT.

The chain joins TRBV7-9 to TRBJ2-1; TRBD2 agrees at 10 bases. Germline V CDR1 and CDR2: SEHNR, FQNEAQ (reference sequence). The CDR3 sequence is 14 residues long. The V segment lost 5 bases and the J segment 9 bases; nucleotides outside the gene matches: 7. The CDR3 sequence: CASSRGRTSGEQFF. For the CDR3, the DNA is TGTGCCAGCAGCCGCGGAAGGACTAGCGGTGAGCAGTTCTTC.

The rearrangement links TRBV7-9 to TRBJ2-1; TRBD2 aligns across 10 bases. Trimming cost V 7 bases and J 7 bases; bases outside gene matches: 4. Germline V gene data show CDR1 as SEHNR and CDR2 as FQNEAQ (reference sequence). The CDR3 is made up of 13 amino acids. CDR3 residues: CASTSAGGNEQFF. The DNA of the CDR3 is TGTGCCAGCACATCAGCGGGAGGGAATGAGCAGTTCTTC.

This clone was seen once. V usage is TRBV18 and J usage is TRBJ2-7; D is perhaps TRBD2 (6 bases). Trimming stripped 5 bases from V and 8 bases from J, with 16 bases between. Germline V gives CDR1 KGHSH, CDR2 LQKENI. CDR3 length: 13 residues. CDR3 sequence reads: CASSSTGTQKQYF. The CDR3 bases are TGTGCCAGCTCATCAACCGGGACTCAGAAGCAGTACTTC.

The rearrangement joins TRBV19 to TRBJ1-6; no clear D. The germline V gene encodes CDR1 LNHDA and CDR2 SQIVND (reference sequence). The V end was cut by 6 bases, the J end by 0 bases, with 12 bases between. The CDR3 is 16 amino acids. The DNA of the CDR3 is TGTGCCAGTAGAACTTACGGGAGCTCCTATAATTCACCCCTCCACTTT. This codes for CASRTYGSSYNSPLHF.

Here the CDR3 reads CASSLDVGTRGLVYEQYF. DNA for the CDR3: TGTGCCAGCAGCTTGGACGTCGGGACTAGGGGTCTGGTCTACGAGCAGTACTTC. The V gene is TRBV5-4, the J gene TRBJ2-7; TRBD2 matches 8 bases. The CDR3 is 18 amino acids. The trim removed 0 bases at V and 3 bases at J, leaving 14 bases unmatched. Per germline, CDR1 SGHNT and CDR2 YYREEE (reference sequence). The full variable domain, with the rest looked up from reference TRBV5-4 and TRBJ2-7, is ETGVTQSPTHLIKTRGQQVTLRCSSQSGHNTVSWYQQALGQGPQFIFQYYREEENGRGNFPPRFSGLQFPNYSSELNVNALELDDSALYLCASSLDVGTRGLVYEQYFGPGTRLTVT.

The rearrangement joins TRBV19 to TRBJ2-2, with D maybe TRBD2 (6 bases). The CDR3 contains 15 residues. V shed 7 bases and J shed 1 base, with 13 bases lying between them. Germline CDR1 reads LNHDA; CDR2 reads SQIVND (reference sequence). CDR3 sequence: CASNRAGRNTGELFF. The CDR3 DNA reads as TGTGCCAGTAACCGGGCGGGAAGGAACACCGGGGAGCTGTTTTTT.

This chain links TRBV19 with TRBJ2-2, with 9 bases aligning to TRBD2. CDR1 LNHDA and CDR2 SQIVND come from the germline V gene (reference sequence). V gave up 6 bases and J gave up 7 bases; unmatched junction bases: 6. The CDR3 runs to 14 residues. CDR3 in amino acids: CASRSGRFGGELFF. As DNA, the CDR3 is TGTGCCAGTAGGAGCGGGAGGTTCGGCGGGGAGCTGTTTTTT.

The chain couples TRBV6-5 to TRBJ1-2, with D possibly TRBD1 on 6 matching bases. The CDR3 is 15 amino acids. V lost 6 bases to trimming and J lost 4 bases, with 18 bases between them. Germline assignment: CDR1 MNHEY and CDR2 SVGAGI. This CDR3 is CASRDRPGGSYGYTF. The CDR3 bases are TGTGCCAGCAGGGACAGACCAGGAGGTTCCTATGGCTACACCTTC.

CDR3 nucleotides: TGTGCCAGTACCCCAACCGGGACAGGGAACTATGGCTACACCTTC. Its translation is CASTPTGTGNYGYTF. The V call is TRBV19, the J call TRBJ1-2; TRBD1 matches at 9 bases. The V gene's germline CDR1 is LNHDA and CDR2 SQIVND (reference sequence). This CDR3 spans 15 amino acids. V trimming: 7 bases; J trimming: 2 bases; junction bases outside the gene matches: 8.

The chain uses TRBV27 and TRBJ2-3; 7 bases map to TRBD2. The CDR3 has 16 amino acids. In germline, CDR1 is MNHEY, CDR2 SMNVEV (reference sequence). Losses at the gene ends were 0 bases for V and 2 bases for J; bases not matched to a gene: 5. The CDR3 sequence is CASSLSERGYTDTQYF. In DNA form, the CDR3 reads TGTGCCAGCAGTTTATCAGAGCGGGGCTACACAGATACGCAGTATTTT.

CDR3 in amino acids: CASGLVPVGGTLILWNTEAFF. The CDR3 nucleotides are TGTGCTAGTGGTTTGGTACCCGTTGGTGGGACACTAATTTTATGGAACACTGAAGCTTTCTTT. The V gene is TRBV12-5, the J gene TRBJ1-1; TRBD1 is a possible D gene (6 bases). V shed 0 bases and J shed 1 base, with 27 bases lying between them. CDR1 is LGHNT, CDR2 FRNRAP, per germline. This CDR3 spans 21 amino acids.

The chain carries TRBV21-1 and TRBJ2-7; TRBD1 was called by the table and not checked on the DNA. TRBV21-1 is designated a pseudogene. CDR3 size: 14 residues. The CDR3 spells CASSNDSKTYEQYF. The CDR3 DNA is TGTGCCAGCAGCAATGACAGCAAAACCTACGAGCAGTACTTC.

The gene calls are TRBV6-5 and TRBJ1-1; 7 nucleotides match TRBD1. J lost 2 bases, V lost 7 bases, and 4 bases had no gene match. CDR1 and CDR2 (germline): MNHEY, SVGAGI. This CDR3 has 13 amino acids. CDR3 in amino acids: CASTGQENTEAFF. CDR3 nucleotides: TGTGCCAGCACCGGACAGGAAAACACTGAAGCTTTCTTT.

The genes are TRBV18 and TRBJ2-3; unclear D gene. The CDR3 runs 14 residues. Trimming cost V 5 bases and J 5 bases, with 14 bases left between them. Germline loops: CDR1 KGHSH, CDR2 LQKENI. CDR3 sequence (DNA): TGTGCCAGCTCAGCCTCCTTTTCGGGAGATACGCAGTATTTT. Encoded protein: CASSASFSGDTQYF.